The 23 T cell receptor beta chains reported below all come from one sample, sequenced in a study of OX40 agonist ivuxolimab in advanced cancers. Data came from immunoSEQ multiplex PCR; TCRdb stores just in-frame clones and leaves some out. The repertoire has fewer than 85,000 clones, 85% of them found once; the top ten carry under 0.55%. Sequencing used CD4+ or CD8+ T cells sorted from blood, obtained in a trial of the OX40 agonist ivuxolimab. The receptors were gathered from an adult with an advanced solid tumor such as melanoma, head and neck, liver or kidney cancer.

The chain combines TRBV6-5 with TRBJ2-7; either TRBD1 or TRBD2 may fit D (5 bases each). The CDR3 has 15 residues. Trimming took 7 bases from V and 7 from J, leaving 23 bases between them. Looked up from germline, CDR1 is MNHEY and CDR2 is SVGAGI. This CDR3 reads CASKPPGPRGREQYF. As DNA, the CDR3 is TGTGCCAGCAAACCTCCGGGGCCGAGAGGTAGGGAGCAGTACTTC.

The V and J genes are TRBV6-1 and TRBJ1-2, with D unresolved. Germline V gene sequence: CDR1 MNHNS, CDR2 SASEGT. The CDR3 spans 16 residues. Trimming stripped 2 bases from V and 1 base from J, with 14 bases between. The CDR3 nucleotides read TGTGCCAGCAGTGAAAAGGGTCTTAGAGTTAACTATGGCTACACCTTC. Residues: CASSEKGLRVNYGYTF.

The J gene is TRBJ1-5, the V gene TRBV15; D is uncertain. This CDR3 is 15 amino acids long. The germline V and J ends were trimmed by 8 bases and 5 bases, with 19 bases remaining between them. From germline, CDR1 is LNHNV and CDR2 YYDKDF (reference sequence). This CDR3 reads CATREGMPTDQPQHF. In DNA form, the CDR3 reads TGTGCCACCCGGGAGGGCATGCCTACTGATCAGCCCCAGCATTTT.

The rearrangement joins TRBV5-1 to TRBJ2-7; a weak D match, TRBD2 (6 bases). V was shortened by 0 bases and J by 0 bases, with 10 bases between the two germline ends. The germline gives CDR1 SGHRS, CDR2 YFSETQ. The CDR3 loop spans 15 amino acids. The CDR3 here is CASSLGGGVSYEQYF. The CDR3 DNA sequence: TGCGCCAGCAGCTTGGGTGGCGGGGTCTCCTACGAGCAGTACTTC.

CDR3 nucleotides: TGCAGCGTTGGCGACACCTCCCAACCAGAGACCCAGTACTTC. Protein: CSVGDTSQPETQYF. The gene calls are TRBV29-1 and TRBJ2-5; unclear D gene. CDR3 length: 14 amino acids. CDR1 is SQVTM and CDR2 is ANQGSEA in the germline V gene. Trimming took 4 bases from V and 4 from J, leaving 16 bases between them. Full variable domain (outside the CDR3, taken from reference TRBV29-1 and TRBJ2-5): SAVISQKPSRDICQRGTSLTIQCQVDSQVTMMFWYRQQPGQSLTLIATANQGSEATYESGFVIDKFPISRPNLTFSTLTVSNMSPEDSSIYLCSVGDTSQPETQYFGPGTRLLVL.

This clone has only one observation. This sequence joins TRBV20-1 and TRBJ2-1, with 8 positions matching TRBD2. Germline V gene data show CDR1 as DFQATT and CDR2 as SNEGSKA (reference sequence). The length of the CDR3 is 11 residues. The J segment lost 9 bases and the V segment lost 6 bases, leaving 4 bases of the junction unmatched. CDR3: CSALGGGEQFF. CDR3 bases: TGCAGTGCCCTCGGGGGGGGTGAGCAGTTCTTC.

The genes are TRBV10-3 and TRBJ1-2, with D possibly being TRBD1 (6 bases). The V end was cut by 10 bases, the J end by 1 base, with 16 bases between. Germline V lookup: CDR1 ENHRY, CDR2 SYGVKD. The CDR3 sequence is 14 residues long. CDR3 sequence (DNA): TGTGCCACCCACAATACAGGGATTAACTATGGCTACACCTTC. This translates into CATHNTGINYGYTF.

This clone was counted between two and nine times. The CDR3 sequence: CASSVTRGAGANVLTF. The CDR3 nucleotides read TGCGCCAGCAGTGTTACCCGTGGGGCCGGGGCCAACGTCCTGACTTTC. This chain links TRBV10-2 with TRBJ2-6, with D perhaps matching TRBD1 (5 bases). Trimming pared 4 bases from V and 4 bases from J, leaving 14 bases between. From germline, CDR1 is WSHSY and CDR2 SAAADI. This CDR3 is 16 amino acids long.

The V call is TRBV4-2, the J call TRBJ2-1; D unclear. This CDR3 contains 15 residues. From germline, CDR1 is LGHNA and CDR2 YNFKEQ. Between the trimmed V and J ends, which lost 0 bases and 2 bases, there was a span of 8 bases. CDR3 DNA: TGTGCCAGCAGCCAAGAAGGCGTCCCCTACAATGAGCAGTTCTTC. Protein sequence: CASSQEGVPYNEQFF.

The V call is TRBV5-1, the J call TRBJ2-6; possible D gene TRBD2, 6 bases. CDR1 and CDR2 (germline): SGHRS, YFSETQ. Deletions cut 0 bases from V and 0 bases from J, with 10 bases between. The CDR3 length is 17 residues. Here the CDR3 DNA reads TGCGCCAGCAGCTTGGCCGCGGGACCCTCTGGGGCCAACGTCCTGACTTTC. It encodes CASSLAAGPSGANVLTF.

CDR3 DNA sequence: TGTGCCAGCAGTTTGAAAGCCTACGAGCAGTACTTC. This sequence encodes CASSLKAYEQYF. The chain links TRBV27 to TRBJ2-7; the D is unclear. Germline V gene data show CDR1 as MNHEY and CDR2 as SMNVEV (reference sequence). V was trimmed by 3 bases and J by 2 bases, leaving 5 bases between them. The CDR3 sequence is 12 residues long.

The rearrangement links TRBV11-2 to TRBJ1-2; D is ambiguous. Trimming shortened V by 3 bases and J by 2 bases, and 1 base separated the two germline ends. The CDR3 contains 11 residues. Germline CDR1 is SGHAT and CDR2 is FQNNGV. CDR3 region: CASSLNYGYTF. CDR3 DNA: TGTGCCAGCAGCTTGAACTATGGCTACACCTTC.

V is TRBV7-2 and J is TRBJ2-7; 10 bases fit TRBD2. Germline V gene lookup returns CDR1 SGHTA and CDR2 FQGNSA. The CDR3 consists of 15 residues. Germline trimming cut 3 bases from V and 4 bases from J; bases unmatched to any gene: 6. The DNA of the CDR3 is TGTGCCAGCAGCTTCGCTAGCGGGAGTGGGTACGAGCAGTACTTC. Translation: CASSFASGSGYEQYF.

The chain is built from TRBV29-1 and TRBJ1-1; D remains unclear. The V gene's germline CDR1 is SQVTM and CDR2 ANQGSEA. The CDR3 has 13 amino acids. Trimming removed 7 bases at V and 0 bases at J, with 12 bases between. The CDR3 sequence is CSGRRGMNTEAFF. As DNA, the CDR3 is TGCAGCGGACGACGGGGAATGAACACTGAAGCTTTCTTT. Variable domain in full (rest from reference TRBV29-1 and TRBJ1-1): SAVISQKPSRDICQRGTSLTIQCQVDSQVTMMFWYRQQPGQSLTLIATANQGSEATYESGFVIDKFPISRPNLTFSTLTVSNMSPEDSSIYLCSGRRGMNTEAFFGQGTRLTVV.

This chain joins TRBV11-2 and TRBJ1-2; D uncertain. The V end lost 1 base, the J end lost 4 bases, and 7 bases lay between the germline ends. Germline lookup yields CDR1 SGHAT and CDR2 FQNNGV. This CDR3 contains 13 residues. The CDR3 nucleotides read TGTGCCAGCAGCTTAGGGCGCGGCTATGGCTACACCTTC. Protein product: CASSLGRGYGYTF.

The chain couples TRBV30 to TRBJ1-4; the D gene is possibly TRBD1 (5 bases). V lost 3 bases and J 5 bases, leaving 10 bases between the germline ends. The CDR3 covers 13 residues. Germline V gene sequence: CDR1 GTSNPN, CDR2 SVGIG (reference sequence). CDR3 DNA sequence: TGTGCCTGGAGGGGCCCAGGGAATGAAAAACTGTTTTTT. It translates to CAWRGPGNEKLFF.

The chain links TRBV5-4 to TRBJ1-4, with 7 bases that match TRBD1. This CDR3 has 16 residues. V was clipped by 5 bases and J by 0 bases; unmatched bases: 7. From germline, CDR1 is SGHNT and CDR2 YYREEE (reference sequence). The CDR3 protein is CASRLNTGATNEKLFF. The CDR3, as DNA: TGTGCCAGCAGACTAAATACAGGGGCAACTAATGAAAAACTGTTTTTT.

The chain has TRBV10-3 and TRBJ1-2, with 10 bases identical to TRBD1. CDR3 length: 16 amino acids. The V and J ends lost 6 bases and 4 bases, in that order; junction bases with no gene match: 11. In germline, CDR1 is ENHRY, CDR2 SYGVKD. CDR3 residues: CAIRFTGTGEFYGYTF. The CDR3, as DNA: TGTGCCATCAGGTTCACGGGGACAGGGGAATTCTATGGCTACACCTTC.

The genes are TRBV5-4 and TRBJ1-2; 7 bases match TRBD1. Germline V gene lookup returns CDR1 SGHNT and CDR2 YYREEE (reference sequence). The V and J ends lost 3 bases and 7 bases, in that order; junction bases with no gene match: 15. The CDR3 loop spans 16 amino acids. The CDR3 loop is CASSSPGNRGMGGYTF. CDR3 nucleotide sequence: TGTGCCAGCAGCTCGCCTGGAAACAGGGGAATGGGTGGCTACACCTTC.

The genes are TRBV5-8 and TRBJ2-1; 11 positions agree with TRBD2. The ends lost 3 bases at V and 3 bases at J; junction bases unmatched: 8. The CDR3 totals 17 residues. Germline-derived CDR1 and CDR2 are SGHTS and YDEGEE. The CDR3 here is CASSWGWGTSGYNEQFF. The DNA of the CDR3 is TGTGCCAGCAGCTGGGGGTGGGGGACTAGCGGCTACAATGAGCAGTTCTTC. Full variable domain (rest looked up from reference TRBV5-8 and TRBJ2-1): EAGVTQSPTHLIKTRGQQATLRCSPISGHTSVYWYQQALGLGLQFLLWYDEGEERNRGNFPPRFSGRQFPNYSSELNVNALELEDSALYLCASSWGWGTSGYNEQFFGPGTRLTVL.

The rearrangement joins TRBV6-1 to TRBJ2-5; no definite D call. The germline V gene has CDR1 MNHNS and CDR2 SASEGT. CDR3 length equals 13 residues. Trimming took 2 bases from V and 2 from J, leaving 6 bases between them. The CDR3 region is CASSEPRQETQYF. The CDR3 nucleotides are TGTGCCAGCAGTGAACCCCGACAAGAGACCCAGTACTTC.

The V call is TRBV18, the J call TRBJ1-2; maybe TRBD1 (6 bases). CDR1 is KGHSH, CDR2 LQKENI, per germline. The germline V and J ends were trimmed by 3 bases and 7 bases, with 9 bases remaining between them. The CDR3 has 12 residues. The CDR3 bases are TGTGCCAGCTCACCGTTACAGGGTGGCTACACCTTC. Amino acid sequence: CASSPLQGGYTF.

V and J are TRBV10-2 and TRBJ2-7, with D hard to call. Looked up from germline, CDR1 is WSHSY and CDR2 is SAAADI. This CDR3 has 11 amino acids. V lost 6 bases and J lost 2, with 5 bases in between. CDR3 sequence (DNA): TGCGCCAGCAGCGACGCCTACGAGCAGTACTTC. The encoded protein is CASSDAYEQYF.